One T cell receptor (beta chain) is described in this entry. The antigen remains undetermined. The PCR was carried out with 60 Vbeta primers and 13 Jbeta primers. Assay: immunoSEQ multiplex PCR; the TCRdb copy retains only in-frame clones and omits some. The sample carries 150,000 or so clones, approximately 74% recorded once. This entry comes from a study of cytomegalovirus exposure and HLA in healthy donors. V was clipped by 1 base and J by 3 bases; unmatched bases: 5. Germline CDR1 reads MNHNS; CDR2 reads SASEGT. The CDR3 contains 15 residues. Study outcomes and limitations: As immune exposure information, only CMV serostatus was available. The later analysis indicated that the majority of CMV-associated TCR beta chains appeared HLA-restricted. In vitro testing confirmed a few CMV-associated chains as specific for CMV antigens. V- and J-gene trimming in TCR beta was tied to a missense DCLRE1C variant by an analysis performed later.

The origin of this receptor is a young man in good health and CMV-seronegative. The rearrangement links TRBV6-1 to TRBJ1-2, with 7 bases lining up with TRBD1. Specimen: PBMCs. CDR3 in DNA: TGTGCCAGCAGTGAAGGTCCAGGGGGACACTATGGCTACACCTTC. Its protein product is CASSEGPGGHYGYTF.